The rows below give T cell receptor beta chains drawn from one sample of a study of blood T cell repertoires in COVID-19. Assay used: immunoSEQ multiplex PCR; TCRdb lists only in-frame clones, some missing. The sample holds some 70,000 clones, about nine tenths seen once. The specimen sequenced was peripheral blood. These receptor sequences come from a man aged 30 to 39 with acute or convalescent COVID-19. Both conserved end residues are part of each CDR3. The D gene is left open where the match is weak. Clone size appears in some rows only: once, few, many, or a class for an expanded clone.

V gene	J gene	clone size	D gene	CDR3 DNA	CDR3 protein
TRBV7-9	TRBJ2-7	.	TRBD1	TGTGCCAGCAGCTTAGGAGGGACAGGTAGGAACGAGCAGTACTTC	CASSLGGTGRNEQYF
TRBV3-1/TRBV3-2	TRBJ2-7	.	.	TGTGCCAGCAGCCAGACTCCGCACGAGCAGTACTTC	CASSQTPHEQYF
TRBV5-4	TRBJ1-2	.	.	TGTGCCAGCAGCTCGTTTACAGAGAACTATGGCTACACCTTC	CASSSFTENYGYTF
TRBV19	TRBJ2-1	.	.	TGTGCCAGTAGGGTGGGGGGACGCGGCGATGAGCAGTTCTTC	CASRVGGRGDEQFF
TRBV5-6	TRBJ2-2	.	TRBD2	TGTGCCAGCAGCAGACCGACTAGCGGGAGGACCAACACCGGGGAGCTGTTTTTT	CASSRPTSGRTNTGELFF
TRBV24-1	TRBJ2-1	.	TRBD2	TGTGCCACCGGACTAGCGGGAGCTAGGGGCTCCTACAATGAGCAGTTCTTC	CATGLAGARGSYNEQFF
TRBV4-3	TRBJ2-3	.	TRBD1	TGCGCCAGCAGCCATTCCTCCCAGGGGGTCACAGATACGCAGTATTTT	CASSHSSQGVTDTQYF
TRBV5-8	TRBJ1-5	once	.	TGTGCCAGCAGCTTACAGGGTTATAGCAATCAGCCCCAGCATTTT	CASSLQGYSNQPQHF
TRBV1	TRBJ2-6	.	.	TGCACCAGCAGCCGCGGGAAGCCAGGGTGGGCTGGGGCCAACGTCCTGACTTTC	CTSSRGKPGWAGANVLTF
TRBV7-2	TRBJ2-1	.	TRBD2	TGTGCCAGCAGCTTTATAGCGGGAGTCTCCAATGAGCAGTTCTTC	CASSFIAGVSNEQFF
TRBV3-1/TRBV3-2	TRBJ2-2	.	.	TGTGCCAGCAGTCAGGAACGGAACACCGGGGAGCTGTTTTTT	CASSQERNTGELFF
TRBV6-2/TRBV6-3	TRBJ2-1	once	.	TGTGCCAGCAGTTACTCGAGTTACAATGAGCAGTTCTTC	CASSYSSYNEQFF
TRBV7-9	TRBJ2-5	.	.	TGTGCCAGCACCCCCGGTACGATTCGCGAGACCCAGTACTTC	CASTPGTIRETQYF
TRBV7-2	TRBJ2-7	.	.	TGTGCCAGCAGCTTATCCGGGGGCGAGCAGTACTTC	CASSLSGGEQYF
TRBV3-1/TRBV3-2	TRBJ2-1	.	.	TGTGCCAGCAGGCGGAGTGGAGCGGATGAGCAGTTCTTC	CASRRSGADEQFF
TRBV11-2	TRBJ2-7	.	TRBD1	TGTGCCAGCAGTTTTACAGGGGGCTACGAGCAGTACTTC	CASSFTGGYEQYF
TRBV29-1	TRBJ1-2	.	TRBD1	TGCAGCGTTGAGGACAGGGGGAGAGGCTACACCTTC	CSVEDRGRGYTF
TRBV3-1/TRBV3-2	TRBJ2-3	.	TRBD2	TGTGCCAGCAGCCTCTCCCGGGTAGCGGGATTCACAGATACGCAGTATTTT	CASSLSRVAGFTDTQYF
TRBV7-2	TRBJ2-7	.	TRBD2	TGTGCCAGCAGCCCTCCAACAGCGGGAGTTTATGGGGCAAGGCCTGAGCAGTACTTC	CASSPPTAGVYGARPEQYF
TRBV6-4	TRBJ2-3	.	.	TGTGCCAGCAGTGACTCGGCAGGCACAGATACGCAGTATTTT	CASSDSAGTDTQYF